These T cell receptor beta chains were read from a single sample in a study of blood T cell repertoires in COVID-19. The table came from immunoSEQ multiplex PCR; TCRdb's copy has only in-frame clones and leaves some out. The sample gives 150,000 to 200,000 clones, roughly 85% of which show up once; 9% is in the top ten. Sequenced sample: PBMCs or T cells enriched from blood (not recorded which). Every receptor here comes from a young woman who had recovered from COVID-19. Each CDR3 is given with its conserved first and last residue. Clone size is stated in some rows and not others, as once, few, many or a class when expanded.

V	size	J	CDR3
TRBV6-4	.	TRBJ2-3	CASSRLAETDTQYF
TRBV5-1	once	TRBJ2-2	CASSPRQGTNTGELFF
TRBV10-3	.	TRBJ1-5	CANRGRGSTVNQPQHF
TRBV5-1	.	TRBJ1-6	CASSLTGGSPLHF
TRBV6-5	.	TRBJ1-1	CASSYSHQGGGTEAFF
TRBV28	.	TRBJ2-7	CASRRVESEQYF
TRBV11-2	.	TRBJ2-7	CASSPGQGTYEQYF
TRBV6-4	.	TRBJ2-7	CASSVCGSFSYEQYF
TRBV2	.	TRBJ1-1	CASKIPNSGVEAFF
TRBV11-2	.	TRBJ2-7	CASSPRTGDFPEQYF
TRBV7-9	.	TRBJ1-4	CASSLLSEKLFF
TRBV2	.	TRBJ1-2	CASRLTGISNGYTF
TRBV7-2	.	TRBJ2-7	CASSLVGRVYEQYF
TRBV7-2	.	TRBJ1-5	CASSTRTGYSNQPQHF
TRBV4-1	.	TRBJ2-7	CASSLQTGSSYEQYF
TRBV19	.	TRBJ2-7	CASSLRGHEQYF
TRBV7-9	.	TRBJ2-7	CASSSGVYEQYF
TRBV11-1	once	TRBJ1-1	CASSPSGRTNTEAFF